The 16 T cell receptor beta chains below all came from one sample that was sequenced in a study of human T cells and chemical hapten exposure. Stated time point: pre-sensitization, week 0. Noted treatment: therapeutic diphenylcyclopropenone sensitization with weekly scalp DPC. TCRdb re-called the RACE reads with MiXCR, one entry per CDR3 protein. The table records about 380,000 distinct CDR3 sequences, less than 6.5% of them present only once. This material consisted of whole blood, taken in connection with sensitization to the hapten diphenylcyclopropenone (DPC). These receptors came from a woman in her 50s with alopecia areata. Some clones in this sample may be carry-over from other donors' samples.

In this sample, this clonotype turned up many times. The genes are TRBV15 and TRBJ2-3; D gene unclear. There are 14 residues in the CDR3. Germline CDR1 LNHNV, CDR2 YYDKDF (reference sequence). Trimming took off 5 bases at V and 4 bases at J, with 13 bases between the two ends. CDR3 coding DNA: TGTGCCACCAGCTCCCCCCCCTCGCCAGATACGCAGTATTTT. Its protein is CATSSPPSPDTQYF.

This clonotype has ten or more counts. This rearrangement joins TRBV3-1 to TRBJ2-1; no clear D. This CDR3 is 16 amino acids long. CDR1 and CDR2 (germline): LGHDT, YNNKEL (reference sequence). V lost 0 bases to trimming and J lost 2 bases, with 11 bases between them. The chain's CDR3 is CASSQDALAPYNEQFF. The CDR3 nucleotides read TGTGCCAGCAGCCAAGATGCATTAGCACCCTACAATGAGCAGTTCTTC.

This clonotype has just a few counts. This chain links TRBV29-1 with TRBJ1-2; D unclear. The CDR3 consists of 11 residues. From germline, CDR1 is SQVTM and CDR2 ANQGSEA. V was trimmed by 3 bases and J by 6 bases, leaving 8 bases between them. The CDR3 DNA reads as TGCAGCGTTGAGCGGCAGGATGGCTACACCTTC. Residues: CSVERQDGYTF.

The sample holds many counts of this clonotype. The V and J genes are TRBV6-5 and TRBJ1-1; D call uncertain. The CDR3 is made up of 14 amino acids. The V end was cut by 2 bases, the J end by 1 base, with 8 bases between. Germline V lookup: CDR1 MNHEY, CDR2 SVGAGI. The CDR3 here is CASSYGVPNTEAFF. The CDR3 nucleotides are TGTGCCAGCAGTTACGGGGTTCCGAACACTGAAGCTTTCTTT.

This clonotype has ten or more counts. The V and J genes are TRBV5-1 and TRBJ1-4; D not resolved. V lost 0 bases to trimming and J lost 6 bases, with 15 bases between them. This CDR3 has 16 amino acids. Germline assignment: CDR1 SGHRS and CDR2 YFSETQ. CDR3 sequence (DNA): TGCGCCAGCAGCTTGGAGCCGGGTGCAAGGGATGAAAAACTGTTTTTT. Translation gives CASSLEPGARDEKLFF.

This clonotype was seen a handful of times. The chain's CDR3 is CASNAGGNKETQYF. DNA of the CDR3: TGTGCCTCAAACGCGGGCGGGAATAAAGAGACCCAGTACTTC. This sequence joins TRBV10-3 and TRBJ2-5, with D perhaps TRBD2 (6 bases). CDR1 ENHRY and CDR2 SYGVKD come from the germline V gene. The CDR3 length is 14 residues. Trimming left V 11 bases short and J 3 bases short, with 19 bases between.

This clonotype was seen ten or more times. This sequence joins TRBV21-1 and TRBJ1-1; the listed D gene, TRBD1, was not tested against the DNA. TRBV21-1 is an annotated pseudogene. The CDR3 has 18 amino acids. CDR3 residues: CASSKRGGTGIPNTEAFF. CDR3 DNA sequence: TGTGCCAGCAGCAAAAGAGGGGGGACAGGGATCCCGAACACTGAAGCTTTCTTT.

This clonotype was seen more than once but under ten times. The rearrangement links TRBV7-3 to TRBJ2-2, with 11 bases lining up with TRBD1. CDR3 length equals 15 residues. The junction had 0 bases not matched to a gene; V was cut back by 3 bases and J by 3 bases. Germline loops: CDR1 SGHTA, CDR2 FQGTGA. The CDR3: CASSLDRGHTGELFF. For the CDR3, the DNA is TGTGCCAGCAGCTTGGACAGGGGGCACACCGGGGAGCTGTTTTTT.

This clonotype turned up a few times. This sequence joins TRBV10-3 and TRBJ2-7; D may be TRBD2 (5 bases). V lost 3 bases and J 5 bases, leaving 8 bases between the germline ends. Germline CDR1 and CDR2: ENHRY and SYGVKD. The length of the CDR3 is 12 residues. The CDR3 sequence: CAISEKADEQYF. CDR3 coding DNA: TGTGCCATCAGTGAAAAAGCGGACGAGCAGTACTTC.

This chain links TRBV4-1 with TRBJ2-3; D gene unclear. This CDR3 has 14 residues. V dropped 1 base and J dropped 2 bases, with 7 bases sitting between them. Germline V gene sequence: CDR1 MGHRA, CDR2 YSYEKL. CDR3 sequence (DNA): TGCGCCAGCAGCCAAGGACATTTCACAGATACGCAGTATTTT. Its translation is CASSQGHFTDTQYF.

This clonotype has a count of ten or more. CDR3 DNA: TGTGCCAGCAGTTTAATAGGCGGGAGGGCCACATTCTACGAGCAGTACTTC. This codes for CASSLIGGRATFYEQYF. V usage is TRBV6-5 and J usage is TRBJ2-7; 9 bases match TRBD2. Germline V gene data show CDR1 as MNHEY and CDR2 as SVGAGI. The CDR3 covers 17 residues. The V segment lost 4 bases and the J segment 3 bases; nucleotides outside the gene matches: 13.

This clonotype was picked up many times. This chain links TRBV27 with TRBJ1-4; D might be TRBD1 (5 bases). This CDR3 region has 13 residues. Trimming shortened V by 9 bases and J by 5 bases, and 13 bases separated the two germline ends. CDR1 and CDR2 (germline): MNHEY, SMNVEV (reference sequence). The CDR3 loop is CASPSGGNEKLFF. Here the CDR3 DNA reads TGTGCCAGTCCGAGTGGGGGGAATGAAAAACTGTTTTTT.

The V gene is TRBV6-2 or TRBV6-3, the J gene TRBJ1-5; 7 nucleotides match TRBD1. The CDR3 is 19 amino acids. Looked up from germline, CDR1 is MNHEY and CDR2 is SVGEGT. Trimming took 7 bases from V and 2 from J; bases not matched to a gene: 20. The CDR3 bases are TGTGCCAGCAAAGAACCGACAGGGCGCTCAAATCTGGGCAATCAGCCCCAGCATTTT. This gives the protein CASKEPTGRSNLGNQPQHF.

This clonotype came up a few times. J is TRBJ1-4 and V is TRBV12-3 or TRBV12-4; perhaps TRBD1 as D (6 bases). V shed 11 bases and J shed 8 bases, with 15 bases lying between them. This CDR3 has 12 residues. The CDR3 sequence is CASRTGLEKLFF. CDR3 nucleotides: TGTGCCTCCAGAACAGGGTTGGAAAAACTGTTTTTT.

On this clonotype: This clone may be a read error of a much larger clone one base away. The conserved final phenylalanine or tryptophan is absent from the CDR3, which likely points to a read error. V gene TRBV12-3 or TRBV12-4 combines with J gene TRBJ2-3, with TRBD2 identical over 11 bases. CDR3 length equals 15 residues. Losses at the gene ends were 8 bases for V and 4 bases for J; bases not matched to a gene: 8. The CDR3 DNA reads as TGTGCCAGCTGCACCGGGACTAGCGGCCCAGATACGCAGTATCTT. As protein: CASCTGTSGPDTQYL.

This clonotype has a handful of counts. J is TRBJ1-1 and V is TRBV5-1; 7 nucleotides line up with TRBD1. The CDR3 is made up of 14 amino acids. V trimming: 3 bases; J trimming: 1 base; junction bases outside the gene matches: 3. Germline V gene sequence: CDR1 SGHRS, CDR2 YFSETQ. The DNA of the CDR3 is TGCGCCAGCAGCTGGCGGACAGGGAACACTGAAGCTTTCTTT. Its protein product is CASSWRTGNTEAFF. The complete variable domain, with remaining parts taken from reference TRBV5-1 and TRBJ1-1, reads KAGVTQTPRYLIKTRGQQVTLSCSPISGHRSVSWYQQTPGQGLQFLFEYFSETQRNKGNFPGRFSGRQFSNSRSEMNVSTLELGDSALYLCASSWRTGNTEAFFGQGTRLTVV.